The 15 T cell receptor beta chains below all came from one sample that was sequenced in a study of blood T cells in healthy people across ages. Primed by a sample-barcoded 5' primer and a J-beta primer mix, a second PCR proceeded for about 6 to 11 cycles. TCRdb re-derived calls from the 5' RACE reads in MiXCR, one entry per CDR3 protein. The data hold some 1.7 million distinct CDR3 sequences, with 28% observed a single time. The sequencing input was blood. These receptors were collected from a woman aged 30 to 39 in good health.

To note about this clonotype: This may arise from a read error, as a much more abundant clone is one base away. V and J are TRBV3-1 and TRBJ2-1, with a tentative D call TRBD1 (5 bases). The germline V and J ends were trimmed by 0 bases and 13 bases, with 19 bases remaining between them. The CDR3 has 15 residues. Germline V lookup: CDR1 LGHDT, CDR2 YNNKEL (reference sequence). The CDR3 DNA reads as TGTGCCAGCAGCCAAGATCTGGGCAGGGCTCAGACCCAGTTCTTC. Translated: CASSQDLGRAQTQFF.

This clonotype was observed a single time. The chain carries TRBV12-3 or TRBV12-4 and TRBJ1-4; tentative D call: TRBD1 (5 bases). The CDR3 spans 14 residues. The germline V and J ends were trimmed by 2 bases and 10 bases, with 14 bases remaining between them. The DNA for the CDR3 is TGTGCCAGCAGTTTACAGGGTAGTAGGGCAAAACTGTTTTTT. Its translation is CASSLQGSRAKLFF.

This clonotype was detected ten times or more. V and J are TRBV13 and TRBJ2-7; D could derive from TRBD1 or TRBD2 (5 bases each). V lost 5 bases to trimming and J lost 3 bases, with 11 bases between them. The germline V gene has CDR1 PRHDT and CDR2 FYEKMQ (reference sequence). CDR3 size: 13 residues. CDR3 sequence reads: CASSTRDGYEQYF. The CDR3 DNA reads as TGTGCCAGCAGCACCCGGGACGGCTACGAGCAGTACTTC. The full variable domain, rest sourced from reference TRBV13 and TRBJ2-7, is AAGVIQSPRHLIKEKRETATLKCYPIPRHDTVYWYQQGPGQDPQFLISFYEKMQSDKGSIPDRFSAQQFSDYHSELNMSSLELGDSALYFCASSTRDGYEQYFGPGTRLTVT.

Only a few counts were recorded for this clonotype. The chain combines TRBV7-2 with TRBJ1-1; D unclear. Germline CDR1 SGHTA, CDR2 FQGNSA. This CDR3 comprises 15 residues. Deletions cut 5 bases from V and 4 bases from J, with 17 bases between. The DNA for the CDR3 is TGTGCCAGCAGCCCGGCCGCCGGGATCGCCACTGAAGCTTTCTTT. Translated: CASSPAAGIATEAFF.

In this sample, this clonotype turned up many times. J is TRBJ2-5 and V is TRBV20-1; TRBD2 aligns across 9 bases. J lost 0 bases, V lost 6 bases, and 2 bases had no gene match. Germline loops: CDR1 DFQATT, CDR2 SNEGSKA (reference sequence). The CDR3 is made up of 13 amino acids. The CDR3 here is CSALAGDQETQYF. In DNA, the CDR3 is TGCAGTGCCTTAGCGGGGGACCAAGAGACCCAGTACTTC.

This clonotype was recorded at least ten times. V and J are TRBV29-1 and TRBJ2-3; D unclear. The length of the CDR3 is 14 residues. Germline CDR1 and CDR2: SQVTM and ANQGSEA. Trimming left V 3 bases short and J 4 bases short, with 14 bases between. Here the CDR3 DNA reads TGCAGCGTTGACAGCGAAGGACCCGCAGATACGCAGTATTTT. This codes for CSVDSEGPADTQYF.

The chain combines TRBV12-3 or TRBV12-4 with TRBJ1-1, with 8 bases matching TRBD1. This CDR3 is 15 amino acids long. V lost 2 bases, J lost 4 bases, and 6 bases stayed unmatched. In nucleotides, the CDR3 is TGTGCCAGCAGTTTAATCGGAACAGGGGGCACTGAAGCTTTCTTT. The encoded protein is CASSLIGTGGTEAFF.

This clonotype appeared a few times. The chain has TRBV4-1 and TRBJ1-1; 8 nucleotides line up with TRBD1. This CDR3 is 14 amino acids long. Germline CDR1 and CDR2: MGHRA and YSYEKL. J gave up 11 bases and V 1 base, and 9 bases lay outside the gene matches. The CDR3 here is CASSQGDGQGNAFF. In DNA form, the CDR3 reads TGCGCCAGCAGCCAAGGGGATGGACAGGGAAACGCTTTCTTT.

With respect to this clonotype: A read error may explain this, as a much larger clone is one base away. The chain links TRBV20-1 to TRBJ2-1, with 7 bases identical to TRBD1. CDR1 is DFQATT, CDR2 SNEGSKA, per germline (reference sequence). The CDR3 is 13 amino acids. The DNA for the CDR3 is TGCAGTGCTAGGGGGACAGACTACAATGGGCAGTTCTTC. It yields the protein CSARGTDYNGQFF.

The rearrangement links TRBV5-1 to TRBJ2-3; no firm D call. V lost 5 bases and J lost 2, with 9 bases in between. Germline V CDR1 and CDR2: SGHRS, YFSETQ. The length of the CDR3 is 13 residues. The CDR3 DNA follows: TGCGCCAGCAGTGAACAGACCACAGATACGCAGTATTTT. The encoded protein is CASSEQTTDTQYF.

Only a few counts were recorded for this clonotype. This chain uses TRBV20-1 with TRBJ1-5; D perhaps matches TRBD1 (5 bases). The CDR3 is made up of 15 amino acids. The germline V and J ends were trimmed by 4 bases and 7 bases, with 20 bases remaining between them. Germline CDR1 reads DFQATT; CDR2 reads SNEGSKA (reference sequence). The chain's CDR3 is CSAISRGKGTQPQHF. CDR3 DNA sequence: TGCAGTGCTATTAGCCGGGGGAAGGGTACCCAGCCCCAGCATTTT.

The CDR3 nucleotides read TGTGCCAGCAGTTTGGAGACAGGGGATGAGCAGTACTTC. It encodes CASSLETGDEQYF. V and J are TRBV12-3 or TRBV12-4 and TRBJ2-7; 8 bases are a match to TRBD1. This CDR3 is 13 amino acids long. The V segment lost 3 bases and the J segment 7 bases; nucleotides outside the gene matches: 5.

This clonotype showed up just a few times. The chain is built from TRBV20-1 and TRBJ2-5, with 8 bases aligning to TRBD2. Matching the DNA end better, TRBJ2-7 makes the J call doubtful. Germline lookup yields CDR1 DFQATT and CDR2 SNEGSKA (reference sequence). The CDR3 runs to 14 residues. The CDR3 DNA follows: TGCAGTGCCATTAGCGGGATGCCTTCCGACGAGCAGTACTTC. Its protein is CSAISGMPSDEQYF.

The CDR3 DNA sequence: TGCAGTGCTAGAGATCGGCATAACTCCTACAATGAGCAGTACTTC. Protein: CSARDRHNSYNEQYF. The genes are TRBV20-1 and TRBJ2-1; no clear D gene. The J call is uncertain, as TRBJ2-7 better fits the DNA end. Germline CDR1 reads DFQATT; CDR2 reads SNEGSKA (reference sequence). This CDR3 is built from 15 residues.

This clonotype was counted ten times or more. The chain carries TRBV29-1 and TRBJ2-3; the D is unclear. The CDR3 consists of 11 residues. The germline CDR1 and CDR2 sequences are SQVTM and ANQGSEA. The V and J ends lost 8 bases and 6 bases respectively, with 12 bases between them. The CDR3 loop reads CSILFRDTQYF. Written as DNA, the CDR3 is TGCAGCATTTTATTCAGGGATACGCAGTATTTT.